One and the same sample provided the 8 T cell receptor beta chains below, sequenced in a study of shared clonotypes between healthy human individuals. The assay was immunoSEQ multiplex PCR, and TCRdb's table has in-frame clones only and misses some. The data show 190,000 or so clones, over 50% seen once. Sequencing was done on a sample of memory CD4+ T cells sorted from blood. Indicated subset: CD45RA-negative fraction. These receptors were taken from a man aged 25 to 45 in good health.

In this sample, this clone turned up many times. This chain uses TRBV9 with TRBJ1-4; a weak D match, TRBD1 (6 bases). Germline lookup yields CDR1 SGDLS and CDR2 YYNGEE. CDR3 length equals 18 residues. The V and J ends lost 4 bases and 4 bases respectively, with 23 bases between them. The CDR3 DNA reads as TGTGCCAGCAGCCGACGACCAGGACAAAGGGGGGTTAATGAAAAACTGTTTTTT. The encoded protein is CASSRRPGQRGVNEKLFF.

The V call is TRBV18, the J call TRBJ2-2, with 9 bases aligning to TRBD2. The junction had 6 bases not matched to a gene; V was cut back by 2 bases and J by 5 bases. CDR1 and CDR2 (germline): KGHSH, LQKENI. CDR3 size: 16 residues. CDR3 nucleotide sequence: TGTGCCAGCTCACCATTTAGCGGGAGCCGGACCGGGGAGCTGTTTTTT. It translates to CASSPFSGSRTGELFF.

This clone appeared a few times. This rearrangement joins TRBV5-1 to TRBJ1-2, with D perhaps matching TRBD1 (5 bases). In germline, CDR1 is SGHRS, CDR2 YFSETQ. The CDR3 length is 15 residues. Trimming left V 0 bases short and J 6 bases short, with 15 bases between. CDR3 in DNA: TGCGCCAGCAGCTTGGCGGGACCATACTTGGATGGCTACACCTTC. Translation: CASSLAGPYLDGYTF.

J is TRBJ2-7 and V is TRBV6-1; TRBD2 might be the D (5 bases). The CDR3 sequence is 16 residues long. V was clipped by 4 bases and J by 0 bases, with 16 bases between them. The V gene's germline CDR1 is MNHNS and CDR2 SASEGT. This CDR3 reads CASSVFSSPNSYEQYF. The CDR3 coding sequence is TGTGCCAGCAGTGTCTTTTCTAGCCCAAACTCCTACGAGCAGTACTTC.

This clone has a handful of counts. The CDR3 bases are TGTGCCAGCAGCTTGGCCGGGACTAGCGATTACGAGCAGTACTTC. Encoded protein: CASSLAGTSDYEQYF. This chain uses TRBV5-5 with TRBJ2-7, with TRBD2 identical over 10 bases. With 0 bases clipped from V and 4 bases from J, the junction kept 4 bases outside the gene matches. The CDR3 loop spans 15 amino acids. CDR1 SGHKS and CDR2 YYEKEE come from the germline V gene (reference sequence).

The V call is TRBV19, the J call TRBJ2-2; 8 bases are a match to TRBD2. After removal of 4 bases from V and 0 bases from J, the junction contained 4 bases not matched to a gene. CDR1 is LNHDA and CDR2 is SQIVND in the germline V gene (reference sequence). The CDR3 is made up of 16 amino acids. The chain's CDR3 is CASSKSGRANTGELFF. The CDR3 bases are TGTGCCAGTAGTAAGTCCGGGAGGGCGAACACCGGGGAGCTGTTTTTT.

This clone occurred once. This chain uses TRBV25-1 with TRBJ1-4; perhaps TRBD1 as D (6 bases). V lost 4 bases and J lost 7, with 19 bases in between. This CDR3 is built from 16 residues. Looked up from germline, CDR1 is MGHDK and CDR2 is SYGVNS. CDR3 DNA: TGTGCCAGCAGTGCGAAGCACAGGGACCTGGGTGAAAAACTGTTTTTT. It yields the protein CASSAKHRDLGEKLFF.

The rearrangement uses TRBV5-8 and TRBJ1-4; D unclear. Germline lookup yields CDR1 SGHTS and CDR2 YDEGEE. The germline V and J ends were trimmed by 0 bases and 3 bases, with 6 bases remaining between them. This CDR3 contains 14 residues. CDR3 sequence (DNA): TGTGCCAGCAGCTTGGATGGTGCTAATGAAAAACTGTTTTTT. Residues: CASSLDGANEKLFF.